This T cell receptor beta chain came from a study of blood T cells in healthy people across ages. General study results and limits: CMV infection status of these donors was not known.

Samples each had at least 6 micrograms of total RNA extracted. Note on this clonotype: Its antigen is undetermined. A much larger clonotype is one base distant, so this may be a read error.

For the second PCR, which ran for about 6 to 12 cycles, a sample-barcoded 5' primer and a J-beta primer mix were used. TCRdb ran MiXCR on the 5' RACE reads and lists one entry per CDR3 protein. The sample includes 700,000 to 850,000 distinct CDR3 sequences, around 36% of them seen just once. Looked up from germline, CDR1 is MGHRA and CDR2 is YSYEKL. This CDR3 has 13 residues. The source of this sequence is a man aged 18 to 35 in good health. V is TRBV4-1 and J is TRBJ2-7; D gene ambiguous. What was sequenced was blood. The CDR3, as DNA: TGCACCAGCAGCCAAGTGGAAGGCTACGAGCAGTACTTC. Encoded protein: CTSSQVEGYEQYF.